The 18 T cell receptor beta chains given below trace back to one sample, sequenced in a study of identifying expanded T cells in peripheral blood. This table comes from immunoSEQ multiplex PCR, and its TCRdb copy is limited to in-frame clones, with some not included. The repertoire holds about 58,000 clones, with approximately 89% as singletons. Material: blood. Every receptor here comes from a person aged 18-70 years in good health.

V is TRBV6-4 and J is TRBJ2-6; D is unresolved. This CDR3 comprises 18 residues. Germline V gives CDR1 MRHNA, CDR2 SNTAGT. V was clipped by 2 bases and J by 0 bases, with 14 bases between them. CDR3 residues: CASSDPDGVSSGANVLTF. In DNA form, the CDR3 reads TGTGCCAGCAGTGACCCAGATGGTGTCAGCTCTGGGGCCAACGTCCTGACTTTC.

This rearrangement joins TRBV4-3 to TRBJ1-4; TRBD1 matches 10 bases. Trimming cost V 1 base and J 8 bases; bases outside gene matches: 7. This CDR3 region has 16 residues. The germline CDR1 and CDR2 sequences are LGHNA and YSLEER. CDR3 protein: CASSQGTDRGREKLFF. CDR3 nucleotides: TGCGCCAGCAGCCAAGGAACGGACAGGGGGAGGGAAAAACTGTTTTTT.

V usage is TRBV19 and J usage is TRBJ2-5; possible D gene TRBD1, 6 bases. Germline values: CDR1 LNHDA, CDR2 SQIVND (reference sequence). V gave up 5 bases and J gave up 5 bases, with 15 bases separating them. The CDR3 has 14 residues. CDR3 sequence reads: CASSLTGTRETQYF. In DNA form, the CDR3 reads TGTGCCAGTAGTTTAACAGGGACGAGGGAGACCCAGTACTTC.

The chain joins TRBV6-1 to TRBJ1-2; TRBD1 aligns across 8 bases. CDR3 length equals 15 residues. The germline V gene encodes CDR1 MNHNS and CDR2 SASEGT. J lost 2 bases, V lost 2 bases, and 4 bases had no gene match. CDR3 loop: CASSERTGSNYGYTF. In DNA form, the CDR3 reads TGTGCCAGCAGTGAACGGACAGGGAGCAACTATGGCTACACCTTC.

This chain links TRBV7-9 with TRBJ2-5; a weak D match, TRBD1 (5 bases). The germline V gene has CDR1 SEHNR and CDR2 FQNEAQ (reference sequence). The V and J ends lost 4 bases and 5 bases respectively, with 14 bases between them. The CDR3 spans 14 residues. In nucleotides, the CDR3 is TGTGCCAGCAGCTCCCCCTGGGGCGAGGAGACCCAGTACTTC. Translation gives CASSSPWGEETQYF. Filled out from reference TRBV7-9 and TRBJ2-5, the complete variable domain reads DTGVSQNPRHKITKRGQNVTFRCDPISEHNRLYWYRQTLGQGPEFLTYFQNEAQLEKSRLLSDRFSAERPKGSFSTLEIQRTEQGDSAMYLCASSSPWGEETQYFGPGTRLLVL.

The sample holds one count of this clone. The rearrangement uses TRBV7-8 and TRBJ1-5, with 7 bases lining up with TRBD1. In germline, CDR1 is SGHVS, CDR2 FQNEAQ. The CDR3 has 17 residues. With 4 bases clipped from V and 0 bases from J, the junction kept 9 bases outside the gene matches. In DNA form, the CDR3 reads TGTGCCAGCAGCTCCCAACGGGACAGAAGTAGCAATCAGCCCCAGCATTTT. Protein sequence: CASSSQRDRSSNQPQHF. The full variable domain, its missing parts supplied by reference TRBV7-8 and TRBJ1-5, is GAGVSQSPRYKVAKRGQDVALRCDPISGHVSLFWYQQALGQGPEFLTYFQNEAQLDKSGLPSDRFFAERPEGSVSTLKIQRTQQEDSAVYLCASSSQRDRSSNQPQHFGDGTRLSIL.

This clone showed up just once. J is TRBJ1-1 and V is TRBV19, with D unresolved. Trimming shortened V by 8 bases and J by 1 base, and 14 bases separated the two germline ends. This CDR3 contains 14 residues. Germline CDR1 is LNHDA and CDR2 is SQIVND (reference sequence). CDR3 bases: TGTGCCAGTCGCCCGGCAGTACCGAACACTGAAGCTTTCTTT. Translated, it gives CASRPAVPNTEAFF.

The V call is TRBV20-1, the J call TRBJ2-5; the D is unclear. V was trimmed by 1 base and J by 10 bases, leaving 10 bases between them. The CDR3 totals 11 residues. The germline gives CDR1 DFQATT, CDR2 SNEGSKA (reference sequence). CDR3 loop: CSARGMGFQYF. In DNA form, the CDR3 reads TGCAGTGCTAGAGGGATGGGTTTCCAGTACTTC.

The V call is TRBV6-1, the J call TRBJ2-3, with 12 bases matching TRBD2. The CDR3 has 16 amino acids. Germline values: CDR1 MNHNS, CDR2 SASEGT. V lost 3 bases and J lost 5; bases outside the gene matches: 6. The CDR3 bases are TGTGCCAGCAGTGACCCGACTAGCGGGAGTGGAGATACGCAGTATTTT. Its protein product is CASSDPTSGSGDTQYF.

This chain joins TRBV28 and TRBJ1-2; tentative D call: TRBD1 (5 bases). Trimming pared 6 bases from V and 3 bases from J, leaving 14 bases between. CDR3 size: 14 residues. Germline CDR1 reads MDHEN; CDR2 reads SYDVKM. Here the CDR3 reads CASSPGTRDYGYTF. CDR3 DNA sequence: TGTGCCAGCAGCCCCGGGACCCGAGACTATGGCTACACCTTC.

The chain has TRBV4-3 and TRBJ2-1, with 8 nucleotides matching TRBD2. V trimming: 1 base; J trimming: 4 bases; junction bases outside the gene matches: 12. The CDR3 loop spans 18 amino acids. CDR1 LGHNA and CDR2 YSLEER come from the germline V gene. The CDR3 reads CASSQVLGVSGAYNEQFF. In DNA, the CDR3 is TGCGCCAGCAGCCAAGTCTTGGGTGTTAGCGGGGCTTACAATGAGCAGTTCTTC.

This chain links TRBV6-1 with TRBJ1-3; no reliable D call. The CDR3 has 13 amino acids. V was clipped by 3 bases and J by 7 bases, with 10 bases between them. Looked up from germline, CDR1 is MNHNS and CDR2 is SASEGT. The CDR3 spells CASSELMRNTIYF. The CDR3 coding sequence is TGTGCCAGCAGTGAGTTAATGAGGAACACCATATATTTT.

J is TRBJ2-2 and V is TRBV6-5; the D is unclear. From germline, CDR1 is MNHEY and CDR2 SVGAGI. V gave up 0 bases and J gave up 1 base, with 6 bases separating them. This CDR3 is built from 15 residues. As DNA, the CDR3 is TGTGCCAGCAGTTACTCGCTACTGAACACCGGGGAGCTGTTTTTT. Amino acid sequence: CASSYSLLNTGELFF.

The chain uses TRBV9 and TRBJ1-2; possibly TRBD1 for D (5 bases). The V gene lost 0 bases and the J gene lost 4 bases, with 10 bases spanning the gap. This CDR3 is built from 14 residues. Germline-derived CDR1 and CDR2 are SGDLS and YYNGEE. Here the CDR3 DNA reads TGTGCCAGCAGCGTAGCCGAGGGGTTCTATGGCTACACCTTC. Translating gives CASSVAEGFYGYTF.

V gene TRBV12-5 combines with J gene TRBJ1-2; D possibly corresponds to TRBD1 (5 bases). CDR3 size: 14 residues. From germline, CDR1 is LGHNT and CDR2 FRNRAP. V was shortened by 4 bases and J by 2 bases, with 11 bases between the two germline ends. CDR3 bases: TGTGCTAGTGGTTACGGGACTTCAAACTATGGCTACACCTTC. Encoded protein: CASGYGTSNYGYTF. The full variable domain, with the rest looked up from reference TRBV12-5 and TRBJ1-2, is DARVTQTPRHKVTEMGQEVTMRCQPILGHNTVFWYRQTMMQGLELLAYFRNRAPLDDSGMPKDRFSAEMPDATLATLKIQPSEPRDSAVYFCASGYGTSNYGYTFGSGTRLTVV.

The chain links TRBV4-3 to TRBJ2-3, with a possible D match to TRBD1 (5 bases). There are 15 residues in the CDR3. Germline V lookup: CDR1 LGHNA, CDR2 YSLEER. The V end lost 0 bases, the J end lost 2 bases, and 9 bases lay between the germline ends. This chain's CDR3 is CASSQEHGATDTQYF. The DNA of the CDR3 is TGCGCCAGCAGCCAAGAGCATGGGGCCACAGATACGCAGTATTTT.

V gene TRBV7-2 combines with J gene TRBJ2-1, with TRBD2 identical over 7 bases. Trimming at V came to 3 bases and at J to 3 bases, leaving 8 bases not matched to a gene. CDR3 length: 16 amino acids. Germline CDR1 is SGHTA and CDR2 is FQGNSA. CDR3 in DNA: TGTGCCAGCAGCTTGTCGAGCGGGACCCTCTACAATGAGCAGTTCTTC. Its translation is CASSLSSGTLYNEQFF.

This rearrangement joins TRBV5-4 to TRBJ2-1, with D unresolved. The CDR3 is 14 residues long. Trimming removed 0 bases at V and 10 bases at J, with 14 bases between. The germline V gene encodes CDR1 SGHNT and CDR2 YYREEE (reference sequence). The CDR3 reads CASSLGTPPREQFF. The DNA for the CDR3 is TGTGCCAGCAGCTTGGGAACTCCTCCAAGGGAGCAGTTCTTC.